The 22 T cell receptor beta chains reported below all come from one sample, sequenced in a study of blood T cells in healthy people across ages. Using a J-beta primer mix together with a sample-barcoded 5' primer, a second PCR was run for roughly 6 to 12 cycles. TCRdb recomputed calls from the 5' RACE reads with MiXCR, one row per CDR3 protein. The sample has over 950,000 distinct CDR3 sequences; 35% to 40% are singletons. The material sequenced was blood. These TCRs come from a young man in good health.

The count of this clonotype is one. The V gene is TRBV2, the J gene TRBJ1-4, with 8 bases fitting TRBD1. From germline, CDR1 is SNHLY and CDR2 FYNNEI. The CDR3 consists of 15 residues. V was clipped by 6 bases and J by 3 bases; unmatched bases: 6. CDR3 sequence (DNA): TGTGCCAGCAGGACGGGGACAGGAGCTAATGAAAAACTGTTTTTT. This sequence encodes CASRTGTGANEKLFF.

V usage is TRBV3-1 and J usage is TRBJ2-1, with a possible D match to TRBD2 (5 bases). CDR1 is LGHDT and CDR2 is YNNKEL in the germline V gene (reference sequence). The length of the CDR3 is 14 residues. Trimming took off 1 base at V and 7 bases at J, with 11 bases between the two ends. The CDR3 here is CASSQGGLANEQFF. The CDR3 DNA follows: TGTGCCAGCAGCCAAGGAGGCTTAGCGAATGAGCAGTTCTTC.

This clonotype was counted only a few times. The rearrangement joins TRBV2 to TRBJ2-3; perhaps TRBD2 as D (7 bases). The germline V and J ends were trimmed by 2 bases and 4 bases, with 10 bases remaining between them. The length of the CDR3 is 14 residues. From germline, CDR1 is SNHLY and CDR2 FYNNEI. The CDR3 loop reads CASSERGGADTQYF. The DNA of the CDR3 is TGTGCCAGCAGTGAAAGGGGGGGGGCAGATACGCAGTATTTT.

This clonotype was counted only a few times. The chain employs TRBV7-2 and TRBJ2-3; tentatively, D is TRBD2 (5 bases). V shed 0 bases and J shed 10 bases, with 11 bases lying between them. The CDR3 totals 13 residues. Germline CDR1 is SGHTA and CDR2 is FQGNSA. The CDR3: CASSLAVGDPQYF. The CDR3 region has the DNA TGTGCCAGCAGCTTAGCGGTCGGGGATCCGCAGTATTTT.

V and J are TRBV21-1 and TRBJ2-3; the D call of TRBD2 is as the table states it, not checked on the DNA. TRBV21-1 is a listed pseudogene. The CDR3 is 21 residues long. The CDR3 nucleotides are TGTGCCAGCAGCAAAGAGACTCCGGGACTAGCGGGAGACACTAGCACAGATACGCAGTATTTT. It yields the protein CASSKETPGLAGDTSTDTQYF.

This chain joins TRBV10-3 and TRBJ1-5; tentatively, D is TRBD1 (6 bases). Germline V gene data show CDR1 as ENHRY and CDR2 as SYGVKD. Deletions cut 6 bases from V and 5 bases from J, with 11 bases between. The CDR3 spans 13 residues. The CDR3 bases are TGTGCCATCAGCAGGGACATCGATCAGCCCCAGCATTTT. The encoded protein is CAISRDIDQPQHF.

This clonotype has more than one count but fewer than ten. The chain combines TRBV28 with TRBJ1-2, with no clear D. Trimming took off 5 bases at V and 0 bases at J, with 13 bases between the two ends. Germline V gene lookup returns CDR1 MDHEN and CDR2 SYDVKM. The CDR3 is 15 amino acids. The CDR3 DNA sequence: TGTGCCAGCAGTCCGCGACTGCTTTCTAACTATGGCTACACCTTC. This encodes CASSPRLLSNYGYTF.

This chain connects TRBV4-2 to TRBJ1-2; D gene ambiguous. Between the trimmed V and J ends, which lost 4 bases and 8 bases, there was a span of 11 bases. Germline CDR1 and CDR2: LGHNA and YNFKEQ. This CDR3 comprises 12 residues. The CDR3, as DNA: TGTGCCAGCAGCCCCTCTCCTGTGGGCTACACCTTC. It is translated as CASSPSPVGYTF.

This clonotype has at least ten counts. This chain uses TRBV20-1 with TRBJ1-2; no clear D gene. The CDR3 covers 15 residues. Trimming removed 0 bases from V and 1 base from J, with 12 bases in between. CDR1 is DFQATT, CDR2 SNEGSKA, per germline (reference sequence). CDR3 protein: CSARDPPSSNYGYTF. CDR3 DNA: TGCAGTGCTAGAGATCCACCTAGCAGTAACTATGGCTACACCTTC.

This clonotype showed up many times. The genes are TRBV6-2 or TRBV6-3 and TRBJ2-1; D not certain. The CDR3 spans 12 residues. Germline CDR1 reads MNHEY; CDR2 reads SVGEGT. Trimming cost V 9 bases and J 7 bases, with 13 bases left between them. Here the CDR3 reads CARHHKENEQFF. The CDR3 bases are TGTGCCAGACATCATAAGGAGAATGAGCAGTTCTTC.

The chain recombines TRBV6-2 or TRBV6-3 with TRBJ1-2; D possibly corresponds to TRBD1 (5 bases). This CDR3 is 16 amino acids long. The germline V gene has CDR1 MNHEY and CDR2 SVGEGT. The V end was cut by 7 bases, the J end by 0 bases, with 18 bases between. The DNA of the CDR3 is TGTGCCAGCAAAGGAAGAGGGGCCGGATCTAACTATGGCTACACCTTC. Its translation: CASKGRGAGSNYGYTF.

This clonotype has a handful of counts. The chain combines TRBV4-1 with TRBJ1-1; D possibly corresponds to TRBD1 (6 bases). Germline V CDR1 and CDR2: MGHRA, YSYEKL. The CDR3 length is 15 residues. Trimming cost V 1 base and J 0 bases, with 9 bases left between them. The CDR3 loop reads CASSQAGHLNTEAFF. DNA for the CDR3: TGCGCCAGCAGCCAAGCGGGACACTTGAACACTGAAGCTTTCTTT.

The chain couples TRBV6-6 to TRBJ2-7, with a tentative D call TRBD2 (7 bases). Germline V gene lookup returns CDR1 MNHNY and CDR2 SVGAGI (reference sequence). This CDR3 contains 15 residues. The germline V and J ends were trimmed by 6 bases and 2 bases, with 17 bases remaining between them. The DNA of the CDR3 is TGTGCCAGCAGAAATAATTGGGAGGGGGCCTACGAGCAGTACTTC. It is translated as CASRNNWEGAYEQYF.

The chain carries TRBV18 and TRBJ2-1; no clear D. Between the trimmed V and J ends, which lost 3 bases and 0 bases, there was a span of 12 bases. The CDR3 loop spans 16 amino acids. From germline, CDR1 is KGHSH and CDR2 LQKENI. The CDR3 region has the DNA TGTGCCAGCTCACCCAGGCAAGGGTACTCCTACAATGAGCAGTTCTTC. This sequence encodes CASSPRQGYSYNEQFF.

This clonotype was counted a few times. The chain is built from TRBV12-3 or TRBV12-4 and TRBJ2-7; D is unclear. The CDR3 has 13 residues. The V and J ends lost 5 bases and 4 bases respectively, with 12 bases between them. The CDR3 sequence: CASSRWLGYEQYF. The CDR3 nucleotides read TGTGCCAGCAGTCGGTGGCTAGGGTACGAGCAGTACTTC.

This clonotype was counted between two and nine times. The V call is TRBV4-3, the J call TRBJ1-2; D not resolved. Germline V lookup: CDR1 LGHNA, CDR2 YSLEER. V was trimmed by 0 bases and J by 0 bases, leaving 8 bases between them. This CDR3 is 15 amino acids long. CDR3 bases: TGCGCCAGCAGCCAAGACGGGCATCCTAACTATGGCTACACCTTC. Translating gives CASSQDGHPNYGYTF.

V gene TRBV12-3 or TRBV12-4 combines with J gene TRBJ1-2; D not resolved. This CDR3 is 13 amino acids long. Trimming stripped 3 bases from V and 2 bases from J, with 7 bases between. CDR3 region: CASSFTTNYGYTF. The CDR3 DNA follows: TGTGCCAGCAGTTTTACAACCAACTATGGCTACACCTTC.

CDR3 nucleotides: TGCAGCGTTGATGGGACGTCAGGCTACACCTTC. Translation: CSVDGTSGYTF. This sequence joins TRBV29-1 and TRBJ1-2, with a weak D call TRBD1 (5 bases). This CDR3 spans 11 amino acids. Between the trimmed V and J ends, which lost 3 bases and 8 bases, there was a span of 10 bases. Germline lookup yields CDR1 SQVTM and CDR2 ANQGSEA.

This clonotype has more than one count but fewer than ten. The rearrangement uses TRBV6-1 and TRBJ2-7; the match to TRBD1 covers 7 bases. V shed 4 bases, J shed 2 bases, and the junction held 5 bases outside the gene matches. Germline lookup yields CDR1 MNHNS and CDR2 SASEGT. The CDR3 length is 14 residues. CDR3 DNA: TGTGCCAGCAGTGTCCGGGACAGTCCCTACGAGCAGTACTTC. Its translation is CASSVRDSPYEQYF.

A few counts support this clonotype. The J gene is TRBJ2-7, the V gene TRBV6-6; D may correspond to TRBD1 or TRBD2 (5 bases each). Trimming took off 0 bases at V and 0 bases at J, with 9 bases between the two ends. CDR3 length equals 15 residues. Germline CDR1 and CDR2: MNHNY and SVGAGI (reference sequence). The CDR3 spells CASSYSPGASYEQYF. The DNA of the CDR3 is TGTGCCAGCAGTTACTCCCCCGGGGCCTCCTACGAGCAGTACTTC.

This clonotype was found a few times. V gene TRBV5-1 combines with J gene TRBJ2-3; a weak D match, TRBD1 (5 bases). CDR3 length: 17 residues. With 0 bases removed from V and 3 bases from J, the gap between germline ends came to 17 bases. Germline loops: CDR1 SGHRS, CDR2 YFSETQ. CDR3 in DNA: TGCGCCAGCAGCTTGGATTCCAGGGTTTTGAGGACAGATACGCAGTATTTT. Its protein product is CASSLDSRVLRTDTQYF.

The chain has TRBV27 and TRBJ2-5, with 7 bases matching TRBD1. Trimming took 8 bases from V and 11 from J; bases not matched to a gene: 11. The CDR3 is 12 residues long. Germline V gene data show CDR1 as MNHEY and CDR2 as SMNVEV (reference sequence). CDR3 sequence (DNA): TGTGCCAGCTCACTAACTACAGGGGAGCAGTACTTC. It codes for CASSLTTGEQYF.